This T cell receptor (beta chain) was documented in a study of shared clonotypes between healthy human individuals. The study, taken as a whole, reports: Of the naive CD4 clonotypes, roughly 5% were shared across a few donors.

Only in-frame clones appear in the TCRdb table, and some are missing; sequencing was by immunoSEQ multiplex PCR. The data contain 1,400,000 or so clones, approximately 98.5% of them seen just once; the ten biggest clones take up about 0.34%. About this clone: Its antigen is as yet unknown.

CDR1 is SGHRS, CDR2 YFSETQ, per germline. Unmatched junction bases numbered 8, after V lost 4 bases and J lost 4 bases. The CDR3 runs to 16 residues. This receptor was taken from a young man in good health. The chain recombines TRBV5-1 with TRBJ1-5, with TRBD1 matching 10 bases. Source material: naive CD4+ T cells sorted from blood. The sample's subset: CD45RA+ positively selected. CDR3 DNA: TGCGCCAGCAGCCCAGGAGGGGACAGGGGAAATCAGCCCCAGCATTTT. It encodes CASSPGGDRGNQPQHF.